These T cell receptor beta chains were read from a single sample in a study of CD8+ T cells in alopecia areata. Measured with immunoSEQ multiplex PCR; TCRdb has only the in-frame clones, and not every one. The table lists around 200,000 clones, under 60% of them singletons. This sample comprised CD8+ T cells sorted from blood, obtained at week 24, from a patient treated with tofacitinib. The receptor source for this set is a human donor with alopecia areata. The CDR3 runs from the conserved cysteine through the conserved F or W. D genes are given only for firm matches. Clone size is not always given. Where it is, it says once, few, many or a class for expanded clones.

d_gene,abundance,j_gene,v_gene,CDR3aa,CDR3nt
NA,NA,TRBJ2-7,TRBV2,CASSEVLYYEQYF,TGTGCCAGCAGCGAGGTCCTTTACTACGAGCAGTACTTC
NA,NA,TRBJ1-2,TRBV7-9,CASSLGPNYGYTF,TGTGCCAGCAGCCTCGGGCCGAACTATGGCTACACCTTC
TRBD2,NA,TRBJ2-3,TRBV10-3,CAISDLAGATDTQYF,TGTGCCATCAGCGATCTAGCGGGGGCCACAGATACGCAGTATTTT
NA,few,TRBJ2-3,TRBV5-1,CASSLGTADTQYF,TGCGCCAGCAGCTTGGGGACAGCAGATACGCAGTATTTT
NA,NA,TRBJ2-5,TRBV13,CASSLRRVRETQYF,TGTGCCAGCAGCTTACGTCGGGTCCGAGAGACCCAGTACTTC
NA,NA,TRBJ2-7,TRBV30,CAWRGTSYEQYF,TGTGCCTGGAGGGGTACCTCCTACGAGCAGTACTTC
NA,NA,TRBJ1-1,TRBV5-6,CASSSPPDGNEAFF,TGTGCCAGCAGCTCTCCCCCGGACGGTAATGAAGCTTTCTTT
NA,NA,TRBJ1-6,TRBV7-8,CASSSHSTVLTYNSPLHF,TGTGCCAGCAGCTCACATTCGACAGTGCTTACCTATAATTCACCCCTCCACTTT
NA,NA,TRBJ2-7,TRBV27,CASSFSLAYEQYF,TGTGCCAGCAGTTTCTCGCTCGCCTACGAGCAGTACTTC
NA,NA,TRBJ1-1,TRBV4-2,CASSQDTLEGNTEAFF,TGTGCCAGCAGCCAAGATACCCTCGAGGGGAACACTGAAGCTTTCTTT
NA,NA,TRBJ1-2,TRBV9,CASRQGTVGYTF,TGTGCCAGCAGGCAGGGTACGGTCGGCTACACCTTC
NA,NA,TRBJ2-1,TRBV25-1,CASSEGTVGQFF,TGTGCCAGCAGTGAGGGAACCGTGGGGCAGTTCTTC
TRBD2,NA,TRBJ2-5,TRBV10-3,CAISDHSRTSGTYQETQYF,TGTGCCATCAGTGACCACTCCCGGACTAGCGGGACATACCAAGAGACCCAGTACTTC
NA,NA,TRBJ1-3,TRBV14,CARFLDDTNGSGNTIYF,TGTGCCAGATTCTTGGACGATACCAATGGCTCTGGAAACACCATATATTTT
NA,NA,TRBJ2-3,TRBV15,CATSRGEGWVTDTQYF,TGTGCCACCAGCAGAGGAGAGGGATGGGTCACAGATACGCAGTATTTT
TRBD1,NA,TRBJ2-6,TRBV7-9,CASSSPTGASGANVLTF,TGTGCCAGCAGCTCACCGACAGGGGCCTCTGGGGCCAACGTCCTGACTTTC
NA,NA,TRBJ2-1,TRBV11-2,CATLGEGRQFF,TGTGCCACCCTGGGGGAAGGAAGGCAGTTCTTC
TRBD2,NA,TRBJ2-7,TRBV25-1,CASSELAGASYEQYF,TGTGCCAGCAGTGAGCTAGCGGGGGCCTCCTACGAGCAGTACTTC
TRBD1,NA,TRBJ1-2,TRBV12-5,CASGLAGGSYGYTF,TGTGCTAGTGGTTTGGCAGGGGGATCCTATGGCTACACCTTC
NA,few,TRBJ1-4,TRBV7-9,CASSEVYRLAEKLFF,TGTGCCAGCAGCGAAGTTTACAGGCTCGCTGAAAAACTGTTTTTT
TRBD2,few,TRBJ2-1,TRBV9,CASSVVSGGPNEQFF,TGTGCCAGCAGCGTAGTCAGCGGGGGACCCAATGAGCAGTTCTTC
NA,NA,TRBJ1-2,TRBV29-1,CSVEDWRVSDGYTF,TGCAGCGTTGAAGATTGGCGGGTTTCTGATGGCTACACCTTC
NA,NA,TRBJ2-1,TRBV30,CAWSGGNEQFF,TGTGCCTGGAGCGGTGGCAATGAGCAGTTCTTC
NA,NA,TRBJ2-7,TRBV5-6,CASSSRDLLYEQYF,TGTGCCAGCAGCTCCCGGGACTTACTCTACGAGCAGTACTTC
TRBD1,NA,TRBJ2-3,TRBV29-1,CSVARTGGRDTQYF,TGCAGCGTTGCTCGGACAGGGGGAAGGGATACGCAGTATTTT